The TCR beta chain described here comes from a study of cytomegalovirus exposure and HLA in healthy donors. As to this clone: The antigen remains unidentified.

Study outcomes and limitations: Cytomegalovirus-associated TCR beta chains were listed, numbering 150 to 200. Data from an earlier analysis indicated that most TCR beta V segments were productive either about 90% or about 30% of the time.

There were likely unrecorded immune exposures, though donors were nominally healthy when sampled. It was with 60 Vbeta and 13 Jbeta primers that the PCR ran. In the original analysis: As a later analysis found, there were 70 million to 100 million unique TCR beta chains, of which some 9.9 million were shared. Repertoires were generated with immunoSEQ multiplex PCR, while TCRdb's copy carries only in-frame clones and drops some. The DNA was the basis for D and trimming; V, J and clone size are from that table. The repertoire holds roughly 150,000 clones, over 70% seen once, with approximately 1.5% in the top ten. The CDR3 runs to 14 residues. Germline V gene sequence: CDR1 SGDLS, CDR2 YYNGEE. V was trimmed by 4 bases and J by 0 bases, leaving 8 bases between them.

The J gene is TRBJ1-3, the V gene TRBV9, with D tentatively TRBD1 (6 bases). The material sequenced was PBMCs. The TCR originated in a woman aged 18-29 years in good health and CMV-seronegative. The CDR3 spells CASSQGGSGNTIYF. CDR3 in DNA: TGTGCCAGCAGCCAAGGGGGCTCTGGAAACACCATATATTTT. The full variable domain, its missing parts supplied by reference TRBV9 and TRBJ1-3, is DSGVTQTPKHLITATGQRVTLRCSPRSGDLSVYWYQQSLDQGLQFLIQYYNGEERAKGNILERFSAQQFPDLHSELNLSSLELGDSALYFCASSQGGSGNTIYFGEGSWLTVV.